Listed here are 21 T cell receptor beta chains from one sample, sequenced in a study of T cells and Merkel cell carcinoma outcomes. Some clones are missing from TCRdb's copy, which holds only in-frame ones; the method was immunoSEQ multiplex PCR. The sample lists several thousand clones, 85% occurring once. The specimen was tumor tissue from Merkel cell carcinoma. Source of these receptors: a human donor with Merkel cell carcinoma.

The V and J genes are TRBV28 and TRBJ2-6; weak D call: TRBD2 (6 bases). V was shortened by 5 bases and J by 4 bases, with 12 bases between the two germline ends. This CDR3 is built from 15 residues. CDR1 is MDHEN, CDR2 SYDVKM, per germline. The CDR3 here is CASSPGGSGANVLTF. The DNA of the CDR3 is TGTGCCAGCAGTCCTGGGGGGTCCGGGGCCAACGTCCTGACTTTC.

V is TRBV25-1 and J is TRBJ2-7; 11 nucleotides match TRBD2. Germline values: CDR1 MGHDK, CDR2 SYGVNS. After removal of 5 bases from V and 3 bases from J, the junction contained 15 bases not matched to a gene. CDR3 length: 18 residues. CDR3: CASSFRPGLAEGNYEQYF. The DNA for the CDR3 is TGTGCCAGCAGTTTTCGACCGGGACTAGCGGAGGGAAACTACGAGCAGTACTTC.

This sequence joins TRBV19 and TRBJ2-7, with D possibly being TRBD1 or TRBD2 (5 bases each). Germline V gene sequence: CDR1 LNHDA, CDR2 SQIVND (reference sequence). The V end was cut by 3 bases, the J end by 0 bases, with 9 bases between. The CDR3 length is 14 residues. CDR3 nucleotide sequence: TGTGCCAGTAGTATTTCAGGGAGCTCCTACGAGCAGTACTTC. Its translation is CASSISGSSYEQYF. Full variable domain (outside the CDR3, taken from reference TRBV19 and TRBJ2-7): DGGITQSPKYLFRKEGQNVTLSCEQNLNHDAMYWYRQDPGQGLRLIYYSQIVNDFQKGDIAEGYSVSREKKESFPLTVTSAQKNPTAFYLCASSISGSSYEQYFGPGTRLTVT.

The chain employs TRBV29-1 and TRBJ2-2; 9 bases match TRBD2. Germline loops: CDR1 SQVTM, CDR2 ANQGSEA. The junction had 10 bases not matched to a gene; V was cut back by 5 bases and J by 0 bases. The CDR3 length is 17 residues. The CDR3 sequence: CSVSRAAGGTNTGELFF. The CDR3 DNA follows: TGCAGCGTTTCACGAGCAGCGGGGGGAACGAACACCGGGGAGCTGTTTTTT.

This clone showed up just a few times. Sequence at one end of the junction differs from germline and may be a read error. The V gene is TRBV28, the J gene TRBJ2-7; a possible D gene is TRBD1 (6 bases). The CDR3 is 10 amino acids. The V gene's germline CDR1 is MDHEN and CDR2 SYDVKM. CDR3 residues: CASSSDRCLF. The CDR3 DNA reads as TGTGCCAGCAGTTCAGACAGGTGTCTCTTC.

The V call is TRBV7-6, the J call TRBJ1-5; 11 bases align to TRBD1. Per the germline V gene, CDR1 is SGHVS and CDR2 is FNYEAQ. The CDR3 runs 14 residues. With 5 bases clipped from V and 5 bases from J, the junction kept 2 bases outside the gene matches. Here the CDR3 reads CASSRGQGDQPQHF. In DNA form, the CDR3 reads TGTGCCAGCAGCCGGGGACAGGGGGATCAGCCCCAGCATTTT.

V and J are TRBV2 and TRBJ2-3, with 10 positions matching TRBD1. CDR1 is SNHLY and CDR2 is FYNNEI in the germline V gene. This CDR3 spans 14 amino acids. After removal of 7 bases from V and 3 bases from J, the junction contained 4 bases not matched to a gene. The CDR3 coding sequence is TGTGCCAGCAACAAGGGACAGGGGACAGATACGCAGTATTTT. This codes for CASNKGQGTDTQYF.

The chain employs TRBV4-1 and TRBJ1-1, with D unclear. The CDR3 has 14 residues. The germline CDR1 and CDR2 sequences are MGHRA and YSYEKL. The V end lost 3 bases, the J end lost 0 bases, and 8 bases lay between the germline ends. The DNA for the CDR3 is TGCGCCAGCAGCCATAAAGCGATGAACACTGAAGCTTTCTTT. Translated: CASSHKAMNTEAFF.

This chain joins TRBV18 and TRBJ2-3; TRBD2 aligns across 13 bases. The CDR3 is 16 amino acids. V lost 2 bases, J lost 1 base, and 0 bases stayed unmatched. Germline V gene lookup returns CDR1 KGHSH and CDR2 LQKENI. CDR3 bases: TGTGCCAGCTCACCAGGACTAGCGGGGGGCACAGATACGCAGTATTTT. It yields the protein CASSPGLAGGTDTQYF.

This sequence joins TRBV27 and TRBJ1-5, with 8 bases that match TRBD1. There are 19 residues in the CDR3. V lost 5 bases, J lost 0 bases, and 15 bases stayed unmatched. Looked up from germline, CDR1 is MNHEY and CDR2 is SMNVEV (reference sequence). CDR3 sequence: CASSPTSGTGGHSNQPQHF. CDR3 bases: TGTGCCAGCAGTCCCACCTCCGGGACAGGCGGACATAGCAATCAGCCCCAGCATTTT.

This sequence joins TRBV10-3 and TRBJ2-3; 10 positions match TRBD2. Germline V lookup: CDR1 ENHRY, CDR2 SYGVKD. J gave up 0 bases and V 10 bases, and 10 bases lay outside the gene matches. This CDR3 is built from 16 residues. The chain's CDR3 is CATRGSSGGSTDTQYF. CDR3 bases: TGTGCCACCAGGGGGTCTAGCGGGGGTAGCACAGATACGCAGTATTTT.

A remark on this clone: The germline gene is not matched at one end of the junction; a read error may be the cause. The chain links TRBV5-6 to TRBJ1-1; the D is unclear. The CDR3 sequence is 14 residues long. CDR1 and CDR2 from the germline V gene are SGHDT and YYEEEE. CDR3 nucleotide sequence: TGTGCCAGCCAGATCCGGGTCTCAGGTCCCGAAGTTTTCTTT. This translates into CASQIRVSGPEVFF.

This chain connects TRBV5-1 to TRBJ2-5; the D is unclear. Germline V gene lookup returns CDR1 SGHRS and CDR2 YFSETQ. The ends were cut back, 4 bases at V and 7 bases at J, with 8 bases in the middle. The CDR3 is made up of 11 amino acids. This CDR3 reads CASSPDGTQYF. Written as DNA, the CDR3 is TGCGCCAGCAGCCCGGACGGGACCCAGTACTTC.

This chain connects TRBV2 to TRBJ2-7; TRBD2 matches 12 bases. CDR3 length equals 15 residues. V lost 3 bases to trimming and J lost 5 bases; unmatched junction nucleotides: 5. Germline CDR1 and CDR2: SNHLY and FYNNEI. CDR3 residues: CASSDSSGGANEQYF. CDR3 nucleotides: TGTGCCAGCAGTGACTCTAGCGGGGGGGCCAACGAGCAGTACTTC.

A single count supports this clone. V is TRBV28 and J is TRBJ1-6; D remains unclear. This CDR3 has 16 amino acids. Germline CDR1 is MDHEN and CDR2 is SYDVKM. V was shortened by 3 bases and J by 9 bases, with 18 bases between the two germline ends. The CDR3 reads CASSFFPHELFSPLHF. The CDR3 DNA follows: TGTGCCAGCAGTTTCTTCCCCCACGAGTTGTTTTCACCCCTCCACTTT.

In nucleotides, the CDR3 is TGCAGCGTTCGAGTCAGGACCTACGAGCAGTACTTC. It codes for CSVRVRTYEQYF. The V and J genes are TRBV29-1 and TRBJ2-7; no reliable D call. The ends were cut back, 5 bases at V and 2 bases at J, with 10 bases in the middle. CDR1 is SQVTM and CDR2 is ANQGSEA in the germline V gene. The CDR3 is 12 amino acids.

The chain is built from TRBV28 and TRBJ2-7; 7 bases match TRBD2. V was pared by 4 bases and J by 3 bases, with 15 bases of the junction left unmatched. The CDR3 is 17 amino acids. CDR1 MDHEN and CDR2 SYDVKM come from the germline V gene. The DNA of the CDR3 is TGTGCCAGCAGTTCCACCTACGCCGCGGGAGCCTACTACGAGCAGTACTTC. Residues: CASSSTYAAGAYYEQYF.

The CDR3: CASSSLAGGTEAFF. The CDR3 nucleotides read TGTGCCAGCAGCTCCCTTGCAGGGGGGACTGAAGCTTTCTTT. This chain joins TRBV7-2 and TRBJ1-1; 7 bases agree with TRBD1. CDR1 and CDR2 (germline): SGHTA, FQGNSA. The CDR3 length is 14 residues. J lost 5 bases, V lost 4 bases, and 7 bases had no gene match.

The chain is built from TRBV9 and TRBJ2-2, with 15 bases identical to TRBD2. The germline CDR1 and CDR2 sequences are SGDLS and YYNGEE. This CDR3 is built from 18 residues. The V and J ends lost 0 bases and 5 bases, in that order; junction bases with no gene match: 5. Here the CDR3 reads CASSVGTSGGAWTGELFF. CDR3 bases: TGTGCCAGCAGCGTAGGGACTAGCGGGGGGGCGTGGACCGGGGAGCTGTTTTTT.

This clone was recorded only once. This rearrangement joins TRBV7-8 to TRBJ2-6, with D hard to call. The V and J ends lost 5 bases and 0 bases respectively, with 5 bases between them. The CDR3 spans 14 residues. Germline CDR1 is SGHVS and CDR2 is FQNEAQ. The CDR3 protein is CASSAFSGANVLTF. The CDR3 DNA reads TGTGCCAGCAGCGCCTTCTCTGGGGCCAACGTCCTGACTTTC.

The chain links TRBV27 to TRBJ2-3; 7 positions match TRBD2. Germline CDR1 is MNHEY and CDR2 is SMNVEV (reference sequence). The V segment lost 6 bases and the J segment 2 bases; nucleotides outside the gene matches: 8. The CDR3 is made up of 15 amino acids. CDR3 DNA: TGTGCCAGCAGGACGACTAGCCGATACACAGATACGCAGTATTTT. This codes for CASRTTSRYTDTQYF.